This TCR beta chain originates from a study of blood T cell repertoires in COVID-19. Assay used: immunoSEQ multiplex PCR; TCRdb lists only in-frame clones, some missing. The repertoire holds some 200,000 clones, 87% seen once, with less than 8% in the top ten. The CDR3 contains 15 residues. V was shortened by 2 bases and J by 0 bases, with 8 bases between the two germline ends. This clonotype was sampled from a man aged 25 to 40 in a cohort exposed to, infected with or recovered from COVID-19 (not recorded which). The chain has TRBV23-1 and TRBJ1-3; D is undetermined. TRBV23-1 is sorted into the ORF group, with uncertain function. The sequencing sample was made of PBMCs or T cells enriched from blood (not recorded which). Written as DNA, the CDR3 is TGCGCCAGCAGTCAAGCCGGGTCCTCTGGAAACACCATATATTTT. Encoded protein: CASSQAGSSGNTIYF.